One and the same sample provided the 23 T cell receptor beta chains below, sequenced in a study of a mutant IDH1 vaccine in newly diagnosed glioma. Regarding time point: week 11, during vaccination. What each vaccine dose contained was 300 ug of mutant IDH1 20-mer peptide, accompanied by topical imiquimod. Their antigens remain unidentified. Produced via immunoSEQ multiplex PCR; TCRdb's table is partial and in-frame only. The profile shows 50,000 to 65,000 clones, 65% to 85% of them singletons. The specimen comprised PBMCs, sampled from a glioma patient whose treatment included an IDH1 peptide vaccine. Receptors were obtained from a woman aged 45 to 65 with glioma.

The chain has TRBV6-4 and TRBJ2-3, with 10 bases aligning to TRBD2. Germline-derived CDR1 and CDR2 are MRHNA and SNTAGT. Trimming cost V 4 bases and J 5 bases; bases outside gene matches: 6. The CDR3 spans 15 residues. The CDR3 here is CASSASGGAGDTQYF. DNA for the CDR3: TGTGCCAGCAGTGCAAGCGGGGGGGCTGGAGATACGCAGTATTTT.

This chain connects TRBV9 to TRBJ1-2, with D unresolved. CDR3 length: 15 residues. V was trimmed by 3 bases and J by 2 bases, leaving 14 bases between them. Germline CDR1 reads SGDLS; CDR2 reads YYNGEE. CDR3: CASSEGRASNYGYTF. Here the CDR3 DNA reads TGTGCCAGCAGCGAAGGTAGAGCCTCCAACTATGGCTACACCTTC.

J is TRBJ1-1 and V is TRBV28, with D perhaps matching TRBD1 (6 bases). The CDR3 runs 14 residues. Germline CDR1 is MDHEN and CDR2 is SYDVKM. The germline V and J ends were trimmed by 8 bases and 5 bases, with 18 bases remaining between them. CDR3 sequence: CASAPGGSLTEAFF. The CDR3 bases are TGTGCCAGCGCCCCCGGGGGCAGTTTGACTGAAGCTTTCTTT.

The chain recombines TRBV25-1 with TRBJ2-7; 9 positions match TRBD1. The CDR3 has 15 residues. Germline V gives CDR1 MGHDK, CDR2 SYGVNS. Unmatched junction bases numbered 4, after V lost 3 bases and J lost 1 base. DNA of the CDR3: TGTGCCAGCAGTGATAGGGGACAGGGTTCCTACGAGCAGTACTTC. Amino acids: CASSDRGQGSYEQYF.

CDR3 region: CASSPGFMPNTIYF. The CDR3 region has the DNA TGTGCCAGCAGTCCAGGGTTCATGCCAAACACCATATATTTT. The genes are TRBV28 and TRBJ1-3; a possible D gene is TRBD1 (5 bases). Germline assignment: CDR1 MDHEN and CDR2 SYDVKM. The CDR3 covers 14 residues. The germline V and J ends were trimmed by 5 bases and 6 bases, with 14 bases remaining between them.

This rearrangement joins TRBV10-2 to TRBJ2-5; no firm D call. Trimming stripped 7 bases from V and 6 bases from J, with 15 bases between. The CDR3 spans 13 residues. Germline-derived CDR1 and CDR2 are WSHSY and SAAADI. The CDR3 sequence is CASMPGDGKTQYF. For the CDR3, the DNA is TGCGCCAGCATGCCGGGTGACGGAAAGACCCAGTACTTC.

This sequence joins TRBV19 and TRBJ1-2; 9 positions match TRBD1. The CDR3 length is 15 residues. Unmatched junction bases numbered 5, after V lost 4 bases and J lost 2 bases. Germline V gene data show CDR1 as LNHDA and CDR2 as SQIVND (reference sequence). CDR3 protein: CASSSPGQGNYGYTF. The CDR3 bases are TGTGCCAGTAGTAGTCCGGGACAGGGAAACTATGGCTACACCTTC.

The V and J genes are TRBV27 and TRBJ2-2, with no clear D. V lost 5 bases to trimming and J lost 4 bases, with 5 bases between them. The CDR3 extends over 12 amino acids. The V gene's germline CDR1 is MNHEY and CDR2 SMNVEV (reference sequence). DNA for the CDR3: TGTGCCAGCAGTGAAGGCACCGGGGAGCTGTTTTTT. It codes for CASSEGTGELFF.

V and J are TRBV5-6 and TRBJ1-5; no firm D call. Looked up from germline, CDR1 is SGHDT and CDR2 is YYEEEE. This CDR3 is built from 13 residues. Deletions cut 6 bases from V and 2 bases from J, with 9 bases between. CDR3 loop: CASTGRGNQPQHF. The CDR3, as DNA: TGTGCCAGCACCGGGAGGGGCAATCAGCCCCAGCATTTT. The variable domain in full, completed from reference TRBV5-6 and TRBJ1-5, reads DAGVTQSPTHLIKTRGQQVTLRCSPKSGHDTVSWYQQALGQGPQFIFQYYEEEERQRGNFPDRFSGHQFPNYSSELNVNALLLGDSALYLCASTGRGNQPQHFGDGTRLSIL.

This clone was found a few times. The chain combines TRBV13 with TRBJ2-4; 8 bases are shared with TRBD2. Germline assignment: CDR1 PRHDT and CDR2 FYEKMQ (reference sequence). With V trimmed by 6 bases and J by 3 bases, 10 bases remained unmatched. The CDR3 spans 16 residues. The CDR3 loop reads CASRKFGGASKNIQYF. In nucleotides, the CDR3 is TGTGCCAGCAGGAAGTTCGGGGGGGCCAGCAAAAACATTCAGTACTTC.

The chain uses TRBV15 and TRBJ1-5; 9 bases map to TRBD1. The CDR3 is made up of 15 amino acids. The ends lost 5 bases at V and 5 bases at J; junction bases unmatched: 7. Germline CDR1 is LNHNV and CDR2 is YYDKDF (reference sequence). This chain's CDR3 is CATSGGTGTYQPQHF. CDR3 nucleotides: TGTGCCACCAGCGGAGGGACAGGGACATATCAGCCCCAGCATTTT.

The V and J genes are TRBV6-4 and TRBJ1-1; 12 bases line up with TRBD1. This CDR3 contains 15 residues. V lost 4 bases, J lost 6 bases, and 6 bases stayed unmatched. Germline CDR1 is MRHNA and CDR2 is SNTAGT. The CDR3 region is CASSASGQGAAEAFF. The CDR3 coding sequence is TGTGCCAGCAGTGCCTCGGGACAGGGGGCCGCTGAAGCTTTCTTT.

This clone has just a few counts. The J gene is TRBJ1-5, the V gene TRBV28; TRBD1 might be the D (5 bases). Trimming stripped 10 bases from V and 5 bases from J, with 12 bases between. The CDR3 spans 12 residues. Germline V gene data show CDR1 as MDHEN and CDR2 as SYDVKM. The CDR3 loop is CATSRGDQPQHF. In DNA form, the CDR3 reads TGTGCCACCTCCCGGGGGGATCAGCCCCAGCATTTT. The full variable domain, completed using reference TRBV28 and TRBJ1-5, is DVKVTQSSRYLVKRTGEKVFLECVQDMDHENMFWYRQDPGLGLRLIYFSYDVKMKEKGDIPEGYSVSREKKERFSLILESASTNQTSMYLCATSRGDQPQHFGDGTRLSIL.

J is TRBJ2-5 and V is TRBV18, with TRBD2 identical over 9 bases. Per the germline V gene, CDR1 is KGHSH and CDR2 is LQKENI. The junction had 5 bases not matched to a gene; V was cut back by 6 bases and J by 3 bases. CDR3 length: 14 residues. CDR3 residues: CASSPWTSEETQYF. The CDR3 nucleotides are TGTGCCAGCTCGCCTTGGACTAGCGAAGAGACCCAGTACTTC.

The chain links TRBV6-5 to TRBJ2-5; 10 nucleotides agree with TRBD2. This CDR3 is 15 amino acids long. Looked up from germline, CDR1 is MNHEY and CDR2 is SVGAGI. After removal of 6 bases from V and 5 bases from J, the junction contained 9 bases not matched to a gene. In DNA, the CDR3 is TGTGCCAGCAGGGGGCTGGGGACTAGCGTTGAGACCCAGTACTTC. Translation: CASRGLGTSVETQYF.

This clone was seen once. The chain has TRBV19 and TRBJ1-5, with a tentative D call TRBD1 (6 bases). The V end lost 9 bases, the J end lost 3 bases, and 12 bases lay between the germline ends. Per the germline V gene, CDR1 is LNHDA and CDR2 is SQIVND (reference sequence). The CDR3 extends over 13 amino acids. The CDR3 nucleotides are TGTGCCAGCTCTGACAGGCTCAATCAGCCCCAGCATTTT. Amino acids: CASSDRLNQPQHF.

The genes are TRBV5-1 and TRBJ2-2; D is unclear. V lost 0 bases and J lost 4, with 4 bases in between. The CDR3 totals 13 residues. CDR1 SGHRS and CDR2 YFSETQ come from the germline V gene. DNA of the CDR3: TGCGCCAGCAGCTTGGGAGCCACCGGGGAGCTGTTTTTT. Translation: CASSLGATGELFF.

The chain uses TRBV5-4 and TRBJ2-7; a weak D match, TRBD2 (5 bases). This CDR3 has 11 amino acids. Germline values: CDR1 SGHNT, CDR2 YYREEE (reference sequence). V gave up 4 bases and J gave up 7 bases, with 9 bases separating them. The CDR3 sequence is CASSLGMEQYF. CDR3 coding DNA: TGTGCCAGCAGCCTCGGGATGGAGCAGTACTTC.

The gene calls are TRBV10-3 and TRBJ1-1; D might be TRBD1 (6 bases). The V gene's germline CDR1 is ENHRY and CDR2 SYGVKD. The length of the CDR3 is 15 residues. Trimming took off 3 bases at V and 1 base at J, with 12 bases between the two ends. The chain's CDR3 is CAISDPQQGNTEAFF. The CDR3 nucleotides read TGTGCCATCAGTGATCCGCAACAGGGGAACACTGAAGCTTTCTTT.

The chain links TRBV27 to TRBJ2-1, with 10 bases matching TRBD2. Unmatched junction bases numbered 7, after V lost 4 bases and J lost 1 base. This CDR3 has 17 residues. Germline V gives CDR1 MNHEY, CDR2 SMNVEV (reference sequence). CDR3 in DNA: TGTGCCAGCAGTTCCCGAGCGGGGGGGCCGTCCTACAATGAGCAGTTCTTC. This gives the protein CASSSRAGGPSYNEQFF.

The chain employs TRBV4-1 and TRBJ2-7; TRBD1 is a possible D gene (5 bases). With 0 bases removed from V and 0 bases from J, the gap between germline ends came to 27 bases. The germline V gene has CDR1 MGHRA and CDR2 YSYEKL. The CDR3 consists of 21 residues. CDR3 protein: CASSQDLGQNISPIRSYEQYF. CDR3 in DNA: TGCGCCAGCAGCCAAGACTTGGGGCAGAATATTAGTCCAATTCGCTCCTACGAGCAGTACTTC.

The chain combines TRBV5-4 with TRBJ2-5, with a weak D call TRBD2 (6 bases). This CDR3 spans 16 amino acids. Germline CDR1 is SGHNT and CDR2 is YYREEE (reference sequence). V lost 0 bases, J lost 2 bases, and 14 bases lay in between. The CDR3 coding sequence is TGTGCCAGCAGCTTGGGGGGCGGGGACCCGCAAGAGACCCAGTACTTC. Translated: CASSLGGGDPQETQYF.

The chain has TRBV18 and TRBJ2-2; no clear D gene. Per germline, CDR1 KGHSH and CDR2 LQKENI. Between the trimmed V and J ends, which lost 6 bases and 1 base, there was a span of 9 bases. The CDR3 length is 14 residues. The CDR3 coding sequence is TGTGCCAGCTCTCCCGACGGGAACACCGGGGAGCTGTTTTTT. The encoded protein is CASSPDGNTGELFF.